Below are 7 T cell receptor beta chains sequenced from a single sample in a study of blood T cell repertoires in COVID-19. Repertoires were generated with immunoSEQ multiplex PCR, while TCRdb's copy carries only in-frame clones and drops some. There are under 200,000 clones in the sample; roughly 89% occur only once, and 3.7% lies in the top ten. The sample comprised peripheral blood. The receptors stem from a man between 18 and 29 years old with active or convalescent COVID-19.

The gene calls are TRBV10-3 and TRBJ2-2, with TRBD2 matching over 8 bases. CDR3 length equals 16 residues. Losses at the gene ends were 11 bases for V and 2 bases for J; bases not matched to a gene: 13. Germline V gives CDR1 ENHRY, CDR2 SYGVKD. The CDR3 reads CAVRPGGGFNTGELFF. CDR3 sequence (DNA): TGTGCCGTACGACCTGGCGGGGGGTTCAACACCGGGGAGCTGTTTTTT.

About this clone: In the same sample, other DNA sequences code for this CDR3. The chain carries TRBV7-3 and TRBJ2-6, with a weak D call TRBD1 (6 bases). CDR3 size: 18 residues. Trimming removed 3 bases from V and 4 bases from J, with 19 bases in between. The germline V gene has CDR1 SGHTA and CDR2 FQGTGA. The CDR3 reads CASSFVGKRTAGANVLTF. For the CDR3, the DNA is TGTGCCAGCAGCTTTGTTGGAAAACGGACAGCAGGGGCCAACGTCCTGACTTTC.

The V call is TRBV6-4, the J call TRBJ1-1; a possible D gene is TRBD1 (5 bases). The germline V gene has CDR1 MRHNA and CDR2 SNTAGT. V was trimmed by 5 bases and J by 0 bases, leaving 7 bases between them. This CDR3 has 13 residues. The DNA of the CDR3 is TGTGCCAGCAGTTCGACAGTGAACACTGAAGCTTTCTTT. It codes for CASSSTVNTEAFF.

V usage is TRBV11-2 and J usage is TRBJ2-1; D perhaps matches TRBD1 (6 bases). Trimming pared 5 bases from V and 1 base from J, leaving 12 bases between. Germline V gives CDR1 SGHAT, CDR2 FQNNGV. The CDR3 loop spans 15 amino acids. The CDR3: CASSPGQLSYNEQFF. The CDR3 DNA reads as TGTGCCAGCAGCCCCGGACAGTTATCCTACAATGAGCAGTTCTTC.

The rearrangement uses TRBV2 and TRBJ1-4, with D perhaps TRBD1 (5 bases). The CDR3 has 13 amino acids. Trimming left V 4 bases short and J 7 bases short, with 10 bases between. Germline assignment: CDR1 SNHLY and CDR2 FYNNEI. The chain's CDR3 is CASSGSGGEKLFF. CDR3 DNA: TGTGCCAGCAGTGGCTCCGGGGGTGAAAAACTGTTTTTT. Variable domain in full (rest from reference TRBV2 and TRBJ1-4): EPEVTQTPSHQVTQMGQEVILRCVPISNHLYFYWYRQILGQKVEFLVSFYNNEISEKSEIFDDQFSVERPDGSNFTLKIRSTKLEDSAMYFCASSGSGGEKLFFGSGTQLSVL.

The rearrangement uses TRBV7-2 and TRBJ1-2, with 7 nucleotides matching TRBD1. Germline values: CDR1 SGHTA, CDR2 FQGNSA. The CDR3 extends over 14 amino acids. The V and J ends lost 2 bases and 6 bases, in that order; junction bases with no gene match: 6. CDR3 sequence (DNA): TGTGCCAGCAGCTTACGGGACAGCCCCGATGGCTACACCTTC. Its protein product is CASSLRDSPDGYTF.

The genes are TRBV12-5 and TRBJ1-1; 8 nucleotides line up with TRBD1. Unmatched junction bases numbered 4, after V lost 1 base and J lost 0 bases. CDR1 is LGHNT and CDR2 is FRNRAP in the germline V gene. The length of the CDR3 is 16 residues. Here the CDR3 reads CASGLARTGLNTEAFF. Here the CDR3 DNA reads TGTGCTAGTGGTTTGGCCCGGACAGGGCTGAACACTGAAGCTTTCTTT.